This T cell receptor beta chain stems from a study of shared clonotypes between healthy human individuals. Evenly divided among several immunoSEQ plates was the genomic DNA of each subset. As handled by the study authors: Filtering differed, since immunoSEQ gave only junction sequences and no quality scores. TCRdb's table, derived via immunoSEQ multiplex PCR, lists solely in-frame clones and lacks some. V and J calls and clone size are as listed in that table; D and trimming were resolved from the DNA. The sample lists roughly 850,000 clones, 95% to 97% occurring once. CD8 cells classed as naive were CD45RO-negative and positively selected for CCR7, excluding terminally differentiated effector memory CD45RA+ cells. To note about this clone: What it binds is not known.

Overall study findings and caveats: Memory subsets had estimated richness that was generally smaller than that of naive subsets.

Trimming removed 10 bases from V and 6 bases from J; junction bases left unmatched: 7. The length of the CDR3 is 12 residues. Germline V CDR1 and CDR2: MNHNS, SASEGT. The chain is built from TRBV6-1 and TRBJ2-7; 9 positions match TRBD1. This clonotype originated in a man aged 30-40 years in good health. The sequencing sample was made of naive CD8+ T cells sorted from blood. CDR3 loop: CAIRTGASEQYF. The CDR3 region has the DNA TGTGCCATAAGGACAGGGGCCTCCGAGCAGTACTTC.